These T cell receptor beta chains were read from a single sample in a study of blood T cells in healthy people across ages. MiXCR, applied by TCRdb to the 5' RACE reads, yields one record per CDR3 protein. The data show 700,000 to 1,000,000 distinct CDR3 sequences, around two fifths seen once. The material sequenced was blood. The receptors come from a man aged 60 to 75 in good health. CDR3s include the opening cysteine and the closing phenylalanine or tryptophan. D genes are given only for firm matches. Expanded clones are given a class, and other clones once, few, many or no size at all.

clone size	J gene	D gene	V gene	CDR3 protein	CDR3 DNA
few	TRBJ2-7	TRBD2	TRBV27	CASTPTSGLAGGSYEQYF	TGTGCCAGCACTCCTACAAGCGGACTAGCGGGGGGCTCCTACGAGCAGTACTTC
.	TRBJ1-4	.	TRBV30	CAWSFGSEKLFF	TGTGCCTGGAGTTTTGGCTCAGAAAAACTGTTTTTT
many	TRBJ2-7	.	TRBV7-6	CASSLALNYEQYF	TGTGCCAGCAGCTTAGCGCTAAATTACGAGCAGTACTTC
.	TRBJ2-1	.	TRBV7-3	CASSLLAGYEQFF	TGTGCCAGCAGCTTACTAGCCGGATACGAGCAGTTCTTC
.	TRBJ2-2	.	TRBV20-1	CSASSQINTGELFF	TGCAGTGCTAGTAGTCAGATAAACACCGGGGAGCTGTTTTTT
.	TRBJ1-5	.	TRBV6-2/TRBV6-3	CASSYSGRGSNQPQHF	TGTGCCAGCAGTTACTCGGGGAGAGGGAGCAATCAGCCCCAGCATTTT
once	TRBJ1-5	TRBD1	TRBV7-2	CASSITGGGGQPQHF	TGTGCCAGCAGCATAACAGGGGGCGGAGGGCAGCCCCAGCATTTT
few	TRBJ2-1	TRBD2	TRBV4-1	CASSLTSGLAGNEQFF	TGCGCCAGCAGCCTGACGTCGGGACTAGCAGGCAATGAGCAGTTCTTC
.	TRBJ1-2	TRBD1	TRBV11-2	CASSSAGGVEGYTF	TGTGCCAGCAGCTCAGCAGGGGGCGTTGAGGGCTACACCTTC
.	TRBJ1-1	TRBD1	TRBV9	CANSAGQGAPFF	TGTGCCAACAGCGCAGGACAGGGGGCACCTTTCTTT
once	TRBJ1-3	.	TRBV4-3	CASSQYGSGNTIYF	TGCGCCAGCAGCCAATACGGATCTGGAAACACCATATATTTT
.	TRBJ2-7	.	TRBV20-1	CSARVATGPSYEQYF	TGCAGTGCTAGAGTTGCTACGGGACCCTCCTACGAGCAGTACTTC
few	TRBJ1-4	TRBD1	TRBV20-1	CSASDHGQGCEKLFF	TGCAGTGCTAGTGATCATGGACAGGGCTGCGAAAAACTGTTTTTT
few	TRBJ2-1	TRBD2	TRBV20-1	CSARDGRASGGALDEQFF	TGCAGTGCTAGAGATGGGCGGGCTAGCGGGGGGGCCTTAGATGAGCAGTTCTTC
few	TRBJ1-1	TRBD1	TRBV2	CASSEETGDAFF	TGTGCCAGCAGTGAAGAGACAGGGGATGCTTTCTTT
.	TRBJ2-3	TRBD2	TRBV4-3	CASSQDPQSAGGTDTQYF	TGCGCCAGCAGCCAAGACCCCCAAAGCGCGGGGGGCACAGATACGCAGTATTTT
few	TRBJ2-1	TRBD2	TRBV4-3	CASSQDGGLAGGFSEQFF	TGCGCCAGCAGCCAAGATGGCGGCTTAGCGGGGGGGTTCAGTGAGCAGTTCTTC
.	TRBJ1-1	TRBD1	TRBV20-1	CSARGGGGGKNTEAFF	TGCAGTGCTAGAGGGGGGGGAGGGGGCAAGAACACTGAAGCTTTCTTT
.	TRBJ2-1	.	TRBV20-1	CSARVERNEQFF	TGCAGTGCTAGGGTGGAGAGGAATGAGCAGTTCTTC
.	TRBJ2-7	.	TRBV21-1	CASSSWIYEQYF	TGTGCCAGCAGCTCTTGGATCTACGAGCAGTACTTC
.	TRBJ1-1	.	TRBV3-1	CASSQESSTEAFF	TGTGCCAGCAGCCAAGAATCGAGCACTGAAGCTTTCTTT
few	TRBJ2-5	.	TRBV29-1	CSVRPGTRNGGTQYF	TGCAGCGTTAGACCCGGGACAAGGAATGGGGGGACCCAGTACTTC
.	TRBJ1-1	.	TRBV6-2/TRBV6-3	CASTDWGGAGAFF	TGTGCCAGCACCGATTGGGGTGGCGCGGGAGCTTTCTTT
.	TRBJ2-6	.	TRBV6-5	CASRKGRALGANVLTF	TGTGCCAGCAGAAAAGGGCGAGCTCTGGGGGCCAACGTCCTGACTTTC
.	TRBJ1-4	.	TRBV19	CASSIQSWPNEKLFF	TGTGCCAGTAGTATCCAATCTTGGCCTAATGAAAAACTGTTTTTT
.	TRBJ2-3	TRBD2	TRBV7-2	CASNSPGGPGDTQYF	TGTGCCAGCAACTCTCCGGGGGGGCCAGGGGATACGCAGTATTTT
.	TRBJ2-1	.	TRBV2	CASSKDSREQFF	TGTGCCAGCAGTAAAGACAGTCGCGAGCAGTTCTTC
.	TRBJ2-1	TRBD2	TRBV4-3	CASSQEGRASGPFF	TGCGCCAGCAGCCAAGAAGGGAGGGCTAGCGGGCCGTTCTTC
.	TRBJ2-7	.	TRBV7-9	CASGLGHTYEQYF	TGTGCCAGCGGACTTGGACACACCTACGAGCAGTACTTC
.	TRBJ2-5	.	TRBV10-3	CATQRDSRETQYF	TGTGCCACCCAGAGGGACTCTAGGGAGACCCAGTACTTC
many	TRBJ2-7	TRBD1	TRBV7-2	CASSLAGTGGYEQYF	TGTGCCAGCAGCTTAGCCGGGACAGGGGGTTACGAGCAGTACTTC
.	TRBJ2-3	TRBD2	TRBV7-2	CASSKRTSGGVGVDTQYF	TGTGCCAGCAGCAAACGGACTAGCGGGGGGGTCGGGGTAGATACGCAGTATTTT
.	TRBJ2-1	TRBD2	TRBV30	CAWSPQLAGGTNEQFF	TGTGCCTGGAGTCCCCAGCTAGCGGGGGGGACCAATGAGCAGTTCTTC
many	TRBJ2-1	TRBD1	TRBV10-3	CAIRPGQGANEQFF	TGTGCCATCAGGCCGGGACAGGGGGCTAACGAGCAGTTCTTC
.	TRBJ2-2	.	TRBV7-2	CASSLGEAWGAPGELFF	TGTGCCAGCAGCTTAGGAGAGGCCTGGGGGGCCCCCGGGGAGCTGTTTTTT
.	TRBJ1-2	.	TRBV7-9	CASSLRPGPYGYTF	TGTGCCAGCAGCTTACGTCCAGGGCCCTATGGCTACACCTTC